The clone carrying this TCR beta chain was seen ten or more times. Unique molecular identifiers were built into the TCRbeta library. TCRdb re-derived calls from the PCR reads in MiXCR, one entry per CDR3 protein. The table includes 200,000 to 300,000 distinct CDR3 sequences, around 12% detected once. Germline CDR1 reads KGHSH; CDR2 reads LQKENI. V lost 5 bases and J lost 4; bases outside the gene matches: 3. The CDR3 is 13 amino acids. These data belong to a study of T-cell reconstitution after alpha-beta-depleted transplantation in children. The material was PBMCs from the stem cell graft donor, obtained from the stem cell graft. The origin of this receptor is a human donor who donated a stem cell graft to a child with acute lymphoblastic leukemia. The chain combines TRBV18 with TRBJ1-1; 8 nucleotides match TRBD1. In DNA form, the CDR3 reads TGTGCCAGCTCAGGGCAGGGGGCCACTGAAGCTTTCTTT. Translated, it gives CASSGQGATEAFF.